This TCR beta chain originates from a study of cytomegalovirus exposure and HLA in healthy donors. The study ran its PCR with 60 Vbeta and 13 Jbeta primers. The table came from immunoSEQ multiplex PCR; TCRdb's copy has only in-frame clones and leaves some out. The sample lists around 140,000 clones; nearly 90% were seen once. To note about this clone: Its antigen is not known.

Overall study findings and caveats: Because they were indistinguishable, some V segments, including TRBV6-2 and TRBV6-3, were excluded.

The CDR3 covers 13 residues. Trimming left V 7 bases short and J 1 base short, with 9 bases between. From germline, CDR1 is MNHEY and CDR2 SVGAGI. Sequenced material: PBMCs. J is TRBJ2-3 and V is TRBV6-5; a possible D gene is TRBD2 (6 bases). The receptor's source is a woman aged 40 to 50 in good health and CMV-seronegative. The CDR3 loop is CASNKRGTDTQYF. CDR3 nucleotide sequence: TGTGCCAGCAACAAGCGGGGCACAGATACGCAGTATTTT.